The present TCR beta chain was sequenced within a study of T cell changes during pregnancy in multiple sclerosis (dated by TCRdb to between 2018 and 2021). Regarding the study in general: In women with multiple sclerosis, the researchers looked at how the T cell repertoire shifted as pregnancy progressed.

CDR1 and CDR2 (SNHLY, FYNNEI) derive from the germline V gene. Unmatched junction bases come to 5, with V trimmed by 3 bases and J by 8 bases. From its cysteine to its phenylalanine, the CDR3 spans 15 amino acids. Solely the CDR3 DNA is kept, with 45 bases framed from the first base. This clone has a single count. Its antigen has not been determined. No base-level quality is on record; no much larger clone is a single base apart. Receptors were amplified or captured by the immunoSEQ multiplex PCR assay. In TCRdb, the immuneACCESS table is reduced to in-frame sequences with V and J assigned. These tables do not hold every clone; where another copy was compared, an unresolved V gene accounts for under half, and the others remain unexplained. Across this sample there are 45,000 to 55,000 clones, with roughly 90% seen only once. In total, the top ten clones hold around 0.53% of the sample.

The sequence was obtained from a female donor with multiple sclerosis, enrolled in a pregnancy study. The sequence is built from TRBV2 and TRBJ2-1; TRBD2 matches 12 bases in the middle. The sequenced sample was CD4+ T cells from peripheral blood mononuclear cells, obtained after pregnancy. The DNA sequence reads TGTGCCAGCAGTGAGAGGACTAGCGGGAAGGATGAGCAGTTCTTC. It codes for CASSERTSGKDEQFF.